These 10 T cell receptor beta chains were sequenced from one sample in a study of cytomegalovirus exposure and HLA in healthy donors. The PCR contained 60 Vbeta and 13 Jbeta primers. The repertoire was sequenced with immunoSEQ multiplex PCR; TCRdb's copy has only in-frame clones and lacks some. The profile shows roughly 120,000 clones, under 90% of them singletons. The sequencing input was PBMCs. All receptors derive from a female donor in good health and CMV-seropositive.

CDR3 in DNA: TGTGCCAGCTCACCCCTAGTGACGTATGAGCAGTACTTC. Its translation is CASSPLVTYEQYF. The chain uses TRBV18 and TRBJ2-7; D call uncertain. The CDR3 is 13 residues long. Per germline, CDR1 KGHSH and CDR2 LQKENI. The V end was cut by 3 bases, the J end by 7 bases, with 13 bases between.

CDR3 sequence: CASSYSAPGEFYEQYF. The CDR3 nucleotides read TGTGCCAGCAGTTACTCCGCTCCAGGGGAGTTCTACGAGCAGTACTTC. This sequence joins TRBV6-6 and TRBJ2-7; possibly TRBD1 for D (6 bases). The germline V gene encodes CDR1 MNHNY and CDR2 SVGAGI (reference sequence). Trimming took 0 bases from V and 3 from J, leaving 15 bases between them. There are 16 residues in the CDR3.

This sequence joins TRBV5-1 and TRBJ2-5, with 10 bases that match TRBD1. CDR1 is SGHRS, CDR2 YFSETQ, per germline. CDR3 length: 14 amino acids. The V gene end was trimmed by 4 bases and the J gene end by 2 bases; junction bases not matched to a gene: 2. CDR3 in DNA: TGCGCCAGCAGCCCGGGACAGGGGCAAGAGACCCAGTACTTC. Translation: CASSPGQGQETQYF.

J is TRBJ1-5 and V is TRBV5-4; 8 positions agree with TRBD1. CDR1 and CDR2 from the germline V gene are SGHNT and YYREEE (reference sequence). CDR3 length equals 17 residues. V gave up 0 bases and J gave up 1 base; unmatched junction bases: 6. CDR3 DNA sequence: TGTGCCAGCAGCTTGGCCGGACAGGGAACCAGCAATCAGCCCCAGCATTTT. Protein: CASSLAGQGTSNQPQHF.

The V and J genes are TRBV6-1 and TRBJ1-2; D unresolved. V shed 3 bases and J shed 4 bases, with 21 bases lying between them. CDR3 length equals 17 residues. The germline V gene has CDR1 MNHNS and CDR2 SASEGT. The CDR3 nucleotides are TGTGCCAGCAGTGAGAATTATTCCGGGATCGGGTCCTATGGCTACACCTTC. Its translation is CASSENYSGIGSYGYTF.

This clone has a single count. This chain connects TRBV28 to TRBJ1-2, with 7 positions matching TRBD1. V shed 5 bases, J shed 7 bases, and the junction held 10 bases outside the gene matches. Germline CDR1 reads MDHEN; CDR2 reads SYDVKM. This CDR3 is 14 amino acids long. The CDR3 sequence: CASSGTVEVGGYTF. In nucleotides, the CDR3 is TGTGCCAGCAGTGGGACAGTGGAGGTTGGTGGCTACACCTTC.

Here the CDR3 DNA reads TGCGCCAGCAGCCATGGTTGGGCCTCCGGGGAGCTGTTTTTT. Its translation: CASSHGWASGELFF. V usage is TRBV5-1 and J usage is TRBJ2-2, with D unclear. The V and J ends lost 4 bases and 6 bases respectively, with 13 bases between them. Germline loops: CDR1 SGHRS, CDR2 YFSETQ. CDR3 length: 14 amino acids.

This rearrangement joins TRBV2 to TRBJ1-6, with 7 bases fitting TRBD1. The trim removed 6 bases at V and 5 bases at J, leaving 10 bases unmatched. Germline CDR1 reads SNHLY; CDR2 reads FYNNEI. The CDR3 covers 16 residues. The CDR3 bases are TGTGCCAGCAGGGGGATACAGGGGATGGATAATTCACCCCTCCACTTT. It translates to CASRGIQGMDNSPLHF.

This clone was seen ten or more times. The chain joins TRBV19 to TRBJ1-4; TRBD1 is a possible D gene (5 bases). Per germline, CDR1 LNHDA and CDR2 SQIVND (reference sequence). This CDR3 comprises 15 residues. V was pared by 7 bases and J by 7 bases, with 19 bases between. The CDR3 sequence is CASTEFGGMGEKLFF. The CDR3 DNA sequence: TGTGCCAGTACAGAGTTCGGGGGAATGGGTGAAAAACTGTTTTTT.

This clone was counted only a few times. The chain carries TRBV18 and TRBJ1-1; 11 bases agree with TRBD1. Germline loops: CDR1 KGHSH, CDR2 LQKENI. This CDR3 has 20 amino acids. The junction had 19 bases not matched to a gene; V was cut back by 6 bases and J by 1 base. CDR3 protein: CASSAQFDRTGGAGNTEAFF. The CDR3 nucleotides are TGTGCCAGCTCGGCTCAATTTGACCGGACAGGGGGCGCCGGGAACACTGAAGCTTTCTTT.